The following is a T cell receptor (beta chain) sequence with its context. What it binds is unknown. Generated by immunoSEQ multiplex PCR, the TCRdb table keeps only in-frame clones and is missing some. The sample holds about 180,000 clones, around 90% seen once. Germline loops: CDR1 SGDLS, CDR2 YYNGEE. The CDR3 is 14 amino acids. The germline V and J ends were trimmed by 2 bases and 10 bases, with 13 bases remaining between them. This sample is drawn from a study of T cell responses to AZD1222 COVID-19 vaccine. Overall study findings and caveats: Close to half of all spike-specific TCRs reportedly target regions of the variants that are unmutated. Mostly white British, mostly female donors; authors suggested clonal diversity may be underestimated. Spike was spanned by vaccine-associated CD4 TCRs, with dominance at 160-218 and 743-854. A rise in Spike-specific TCR breadth and depth followed two AZD1222 doses.

The chain links TRBV9 to TRBJ1-6, with a weak D call TRBD1 (6 bases). The source was peripheral blood, collected 28 days after the second AZD1222 dose. This clonotype originated in an adult who received the AZD1222 COVID-19 vaccine. The CDR3 spells CASSVEGGRSPLHF. CDR3 DNA: TGTGCCAGCAGCGTTGAGGGGGGGCGGTCACCCCTCCACTTT.